The 28 T cell receptor beta chains reported below all come from one sample, sequenced in a study of cytomegalovirus exposure and HLA in healthy donors. The repertoire was sequenced with immunoSEQ multiplex PCR; TCRdb's copy has only in-frame clones and lacks some. The data hold tens of thousands of clones, with 85% to 95% observed a single time. The sequenced sample consisted of PBMCs. The receptors were sampled from a woman aged 18-29 years in good health and CMV-seropositive.

This chain uses TRBV19 with TRBJ1-5; TRBD1 is a possible D gene (6 bases). The V and J ends lost 5 bases and 2 bases respectively, with 13 bases between them. The CDR3 has 15 amino acids. From germline, CDR1 is LNHDA and CDR2 SQIVND (reference sequence). CDR3 amino acids: CASSWAGVGNQPQHF. The CDR3 coding sequence is TGTGCCAGTAGTTGGGCAGGGGTAGGCAATCAGCCCCAGCATTTT.

V is TRBV9 and J is TRBJ2-1; 9 bases line up with TRBD2. With V trimmed by 3 bases and J by 10 bases, 17 bases remained unmatched. The CDR3 totals 17 residues. CDR1 is SGDLS and CDR2 is YYNGEE in the germline V gene. CDR3 in DNA: TGTGCCAGCAGCGCGGGGGGTCTAGCGGGATGGCGGAGGGAGCAGTTCTTC. This codes for CASSAGGLAGWRREQFF.

The chain has TRBV2 and TRBJ2-3; 12 nucleotides align to TRBD2. Looked up from germline, CDR1 is SNHLY and CDR2 is FYNNEI. V was clipped by 6 bases and J by 0 bases; unmatched bases: 7. This CDR3 is 17 amino acids long. The CDR3 reads CASRSSGRAGSTDTQYF. The CDR3 coding sequence is TGTGCCAGCAGGTCTAGCGGGAGGGCCGGGAGCACAGATACGCAGTATTTT. The full variable domain, its missing parts supplied by reference TRBV2 and TRBJ2-3, is EPEVTQTPSHQVTQMGQEVILRCVPISNHLYFYWYRQILGQKVEFLVSFYNNEISEKSEIFDDQFSVERPDGSNFTLKIRSTKLEDSAMYFCASRSSGRAGSTDTQYFGPGTRLTVL.

The chain employs TRBV7-3 and TRBJ1-1; D possibly corresponds to TRBD1 (5 bases). The V gene's germline CDR1 is SGHTA and CDR2 FQGTGA. Trimming took off 5 bases at V and 5 bases at J, with 18 bases between the two ends. This CDR3 has 15 amino acids. The CDR3 sequence is CASSQNPGGRTEAFF. The CDR3 nucleotides read TGTGCCAGCAGCCAAAACCCGGGGGGAAGGACTGAAGCTTTCTTT. Combining the CDR3 with reference TRBV7-3 and TRBJ1-1 gives the whole variable domain GAGVSQTPSNKVTEKGKYVELRCDPISGHTALYWYRQSLGQGPEFLIYFQGTGAADDSGLPNDRFFAVRPEGSVSTLKIQRTERGDSAVYLCASSQNPGGRTEAFFGQGTRLTVV.

The chain carries TRBV29-1 and TRBJ2-3; D call uncertain. CDR1 is SQVTM, CDR2 ANQGSEA, per germline. The CDR3 consists of 13 residues. The V and J ends lost 3 bases and 5 bases respectively, with 12 bases between them. The CDR3 here is CSVEAGFGDTQYF. For the CDR3, the DNA is TGCAGCGTTGAGGCCGGGTTTGGAGATACGCAGTATTTT.

V gene TRBV28 combines with J gene TRBJ1-3; D gene ambiguous. The CDR3 sequence is 11 residues long. V was cut by 4 bases and J by 10 bases, with 8 bases left in between. Germline CDR1 MDHEN, CDR2 SYDVKM. CDR3 region: CASSSEVTIYF. CDR3 nucleotide sequence: TGTGCCAGCAGTTCTGAGGTTACCATATATTTT.

The gene calls are TRBV9 and TRBJ2-5; 8 bases align to TRBD2. J lost 4 bases, V lost 3 bases, and 17 bases had no gene match. This CDR3 region has 18 residues. Germline CDR1 is SGDLS and CDR2 is YYNGEE. The CDR3 region is CASSALPRRPTSVETQYF. The CDR3 nucleotides are TGTGCCAGCAGCGCACTACCAAGGCGCCCGACTAGCGTAGAGACCCAGTACTTC.

The chain employs TRBV5-6 and TRBJ1-1; 8 bases map to TRBD1. The junction had 8 bases not matched to a gene; V was cut back by 1 base and J by 6 bases. Per the germline V gene, CDR1 is SGHDT and CDR2 is YYEEEE. CDR3 length: 15 amino acids. CDR3 DNA: TGTGCCAGCAGCTTGTCTCGGACAGGGTCCGCTGAAGCTTTCTTT. Protein sequence: CASSLSRTGSAEAFF.

This clone has a single count. The CDR3 reads CASRGRGQLHEQFF. The CDR3 region has the DNA TGTGCCAGTAGGGGCAGGGGGCAGCTTCATGAGCAGTTCTTC. V is TRBV19 and J is TRBJ2-1; 8 nucleotides align to TRBD1. This CDR3 has 14 residues. V shed 6 bases and J 8 bases; nucleotides not matched to a gene: 9. In germline, CDR1 is LNHDA, CDR2 SQIVND (reference sequence).

The CDR3, as DNA: TGTGCCAGCAGTGCCATTACAGGGGGCGCGCCTTACGAGCAGTACTTC. This sequence encodes CASSAITGGAPYEQYF. This chain uses TRBV2 with TRBJ2-5, with 9 bases aligning to TRBD1. The J call may be incorrect, as the DNA end agrees better with TRBJ2-7. Germline V gene lookup returns CDR1 SNHLY and CDR2 FYNNEI. The CDR3 consists of 16 residues.

This chain joins TRBV9 and TRBJ1-1; 8 bases are shared with TRBD1. This CDR3 has 15 amino acids. V was pared by 0 bases and J by 6 bases, with 7 bases of the junction left unmatched. CDR1 and CDR2 (germline): SGDLS, YYNGEE. CDR3 loop: CASSVGGQGIAEAFF. The CDR3 DNA reads TGTGCCAGCAGCGTAGGCGGACAGGGAATAGCTGAAGCTTTCTTT.

The CDR3 nucleotides read TGCGCCAGCAGCCAAGATCATTTCATTAGGGGACAGGGGGTTACAGATACGCAGTATTTT. This translates into CASSQDHFIRGQGVTDTQYF. The J gene is TRBJ2-3, the V gene TRBV4-1; TRBD1 aligns across 11 bases. With 0 bases clipped from V and 3 bases from J, the junction kept 14 bases outside the gene matches. There are 20 residues in the CDR3. Germline CDR1 reads MGHRA; CDR2 reads YSYEKL.

In its sample, this clone was seen once. The rearrangement joins TRBV11-1 to TRBJ2-7; tentative D call: TRBD1 (6 bases). V shed 4 bases and J shed 7 bases, with 17 bases lying between them. Germline CDR1 is SGHAT and CDR2 is FQDESV (reference sequence). There are 14 residues in the CDR3. The CDR3 region has the DNA TGTGCCAGCAGCTCAGACAGGCGGGTCAGGGAGCAGTACTTC. Protein: CASSSDRRVREQYF. The full variable domain, completed using reference TRBV11-1 and TRBJ2-7, is EAEVAQSPRYKITEKSQAVAFWCDPISGHATLYWYRQILGQGPELLVQFQDESVVDDSQLPKDRFSAERLKGVDSTLKIQPAELGDSAMYLCASSSDRRVREQYFGPGTRLTVT.

The genes are TRBV5-1 and TRBJ2-1; possible D gene TRBD1, 6 bases. The germline V and J ends were trimmed by 2 bases and 6 bases, with 12 bases remaining between them. This CDR3 is 14 amino acids long. Germline V gene sequence: CDR1 SGHRS, CDR2 YFSETQ. Here the CDR3 reads CASSFRQASNEQFF. In nucleotides, the CDR3 is TGCGCCAGCAGCTTTCGACAGGCCTCCAATGAGCAGTTCTTC.

V usage is TRBV29-1 and J usage is TRBJ2-7; 8 bases match TRBD2. This CDR3 comprises 14 residues. CDR1 SQVTM and CDR2 ANQGSEA come from the germline V gene. V shed 6 bases and J 3 bases; nucleotides not matched to a gene: 10. The CDR3, as DNA: TGCAGCGTGTATTATAGCGGGGAGATCTACGAGCAGTACTTC. Residues: CSVYYSGEIYEQYF.

The chain is built from TRBV28 and TRBJ1-1, with 9 bases aligning to TRBD1. V lost 4 bases and J lost 1; bases outside the gene matches: 1. Germline CDR1 and CDR2: MDHEN and SYDVKM. The CDR3 runs to 14 residues. CDR3 residues: CASSSGQGNTEAFF. The CDR3 coding sequence is TGTGCCAGCAGTTCGGGACAGGGGAACACTGAAGCTTTCTTT.

The chain carries TRBV30 and TRBJ1-1; no reliable D call. This CDR3 is 12 amino acids long. Trimming took off 0 bases at V and 6 bases at J, with 8 bases between the two ends. Germline-derived CDR1 and CDR2 are GTSNPN and SVGIG (reference sequence). For the CDR3, the DNA is TGTGCCTGGAGTGTAGTAGTCCCTGAAGCTTTCTTT. Its translation: CAWSVVVPEAFF.

The chain is built from TRBV6-1 and TRBJ2-7, with unresolved D. CDR3 size: 12 residues. CDR1 and CDR2 from the germline V gene are MNHNS and SASEGT. The V end lost 8 bases, the J end lost 3 bases, and 11 bases lay between the germline ends. The CDR3 sequence is CASYLPNYEQYF. The CDR3 DNA follows: TGTGCCAGCTACTTACCAAACTACGAGCAGTACTTC.

V gene TRBV6-1 combines with J gene TRBJ2-7; possibly TRBD2 for D (6 bases). Germline assignment: CDR1 MNHNS and CDR2 SASEGT. V was shortened by 2 bases and J by 1 base, with 9 bases between the two germline ends. This CDR3 is built from 14 residues. In DNA form, the CDR3 reads TGTGCCAGCAGTGAATCAGGGACTTCCTACGAGCAGTACTTC. The encoded protein is CASSESGTSYEQYF.

This clone was counted between two and nine times. V is TRBV2 and J is TRBJ1-5; 10 bases align to TRBD1. This CDR3 has 14 amino acids. V dropped 5 bases and J dropped 10; count of bases not matched to a gene: 8. Germline V gives CDR1 SNHLY, CDR2 FYNNEI. The CDR3 region has the DNA TGTGCCAGCAGTACCGACAGGGGGCGGGGTCCCCAGCATTTT. Its protein product is CASSTDRGRGPQHF.

V gene TRBV7-3 combines with J gene TRBJ2-1; 7 bases map to TRBD1. The trim removed 1 base at V and 5 bases at J, leaving 5 bases unmatched. CDR3 size: 15 residues. CDR1 is SGHTA, CDR2 FQGTGA, per germline. The CDR3 reads CASSLSPGGHNEQFF. DNA for the CDR3: TGTGCCAGCAGCTTAAGCCCAGGGGGACACAATGAGCAGTTCTTC.

J is TRBJ1-3 and V is TRBV7-6; perhaps TRBD1 as D (6 bases). Germline V gene data show CDR1 as SGHVS and CDR2 as FNYEAQ. The CDR3 has 16 residues. The V end was cut by 5 bases, the J end by 1 base, with 15 bases between. This CDR3 reads CASSRSGQTSGNTIYF. CDR3 nucleotide sequence: TGTGCCAGCAGCCGAAGTGGACAGACATCTGGAAACACCATATATTTT.

The V and J genes are TRBV27 and TRBJ2-3, with 10 bases lining up with TRBD2. V shed 0 bases, J shed 6 bases, and the junction held 9 bases outside the gene matches. The germline CDR1 and CDR2 sequences are MNHEY and SMNVEV (reference sequence). The CDR3 has 17 amino acids. In DNA, the CDR3 is TGTGCCAGCAGTTTATCGCCCCCGGGACTAGCGAGGGATACGCAGTATTTT. Translating gives CASSLSPPGLARDTQYF.

The chain combines TRBV9 with TRBJ1-6; D gene ambiguous. The CDR3 has 12 residues. V lost 0 bases and J 10 bases, leaving 5 bases between the germline ends. Per germline, CDR1 SGDLS and CDR2 YYNGEE. CDR3 loop: CASSVDQSPLHF. The DNA for the CDR3 is TGTGCCAGCAGCGTAGACCAGTCACCCCTCCACTTT.

The rearrangement joins TRBV7-2 to TRBJ2-1; no clear D gene. This CDR3 contains 13 residues. From germline, CDR1 is SGHTA and CDR2 FQGNSA. Trimming cost V 0 bases and J 4 bases, with 4 bases left between them. The CDR3 is CASSLAAYNEQFF. CDR3 in DNA: TGTGCCAGCAGCTTAGCAGCTTACAATGAGCAGTTCTTC. Full variable domain (missing parts from reference TRBV7-2 and TRBJ2-1): GAGVSQSPSNKVTEKGKDVELRCDPISGHTALYWYRQSLGQGLEFLIYFQGNSAPDKSGLPSDRFSAERTGGSVSTLTIQRTQQEDSAVYLCASSLAAYNEQFFGPGTRLTVL.

This chain connects TRBV7-2 to TRBJ2-3; D perhaps matches TRBD1 (6 bases). Between the trimmed V and J ends, which lost 3 bases and 2 bases, there was a span of 9 bases. The CDR3 runs to 14 residues. CDR1 and CDR2 from the germline V gene are SGHTA and FQGNSA. CDR3: CASSFGQHTDTQYF. CDR3 nucleotides: TGTGCCAGCAGCTTCGGACAGCACACAGATACGCAGTATTTT.

The V and J genes are TRBV27 and TRBJ1-2; weak D call: TRBD1 (5 bases). Germline CDR1 and CDR2: MNHEY and SMNVEV (reference sequence). V was trimmed by 3 bases and J by 4 bases, leaving 12 bases between them. The CDR3 is made up of 14 amino acids. In DNA, the CDR3 is TGTGCCAGCAGTTTCGGGGGTAACCCCTATGGCTACACCTTC. Translating it yields CASSFGGNPYGYTF.

CDR3 amino acids: CASSLGGNEQFF. CDR3 coding DNA: TGTGCCAGCAGCTTGGGAGGCAATGAGCAGTTCTTC. The rearrangement uses TRBV5-6 and TRBJ2-1, with D uncertain. This CDR3 spans 12 amino acids. V was clipped by 0 bases and J by 6 bases, with 4 bases between them. Germline assignment: CDR1 SGHDT and CDR2 YYEEEE.